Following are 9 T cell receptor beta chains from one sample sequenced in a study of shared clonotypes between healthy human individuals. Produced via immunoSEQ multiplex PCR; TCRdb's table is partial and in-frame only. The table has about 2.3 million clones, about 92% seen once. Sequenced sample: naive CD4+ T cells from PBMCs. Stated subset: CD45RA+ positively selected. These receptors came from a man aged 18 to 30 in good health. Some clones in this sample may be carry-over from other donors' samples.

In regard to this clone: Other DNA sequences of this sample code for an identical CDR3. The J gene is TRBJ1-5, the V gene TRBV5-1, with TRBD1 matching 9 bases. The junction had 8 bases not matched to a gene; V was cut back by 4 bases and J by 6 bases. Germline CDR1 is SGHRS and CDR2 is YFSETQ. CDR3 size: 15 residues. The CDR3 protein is CASSLGDREGQPQHF. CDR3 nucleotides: TGCGCCAGCAGCCTGGGGGACAGGGAAGGTCAGCCCCAGCATTTT.

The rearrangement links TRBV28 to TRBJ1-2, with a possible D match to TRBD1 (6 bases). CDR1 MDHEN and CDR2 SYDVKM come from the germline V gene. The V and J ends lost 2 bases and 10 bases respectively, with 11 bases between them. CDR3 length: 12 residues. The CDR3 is CASSLSQGHYTF. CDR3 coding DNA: TGTGCCAGCAGTTTAAGTCAGGGGCACTACACCTTC.

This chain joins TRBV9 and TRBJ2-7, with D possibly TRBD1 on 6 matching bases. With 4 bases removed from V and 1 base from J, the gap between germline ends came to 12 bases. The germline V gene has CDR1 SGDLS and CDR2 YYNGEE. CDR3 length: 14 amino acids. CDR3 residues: CASSPRQASYEQYF. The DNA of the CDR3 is TGTGCCAGCAGCCCTCGACAGGCATCCTACGAGCAGTACTTC.

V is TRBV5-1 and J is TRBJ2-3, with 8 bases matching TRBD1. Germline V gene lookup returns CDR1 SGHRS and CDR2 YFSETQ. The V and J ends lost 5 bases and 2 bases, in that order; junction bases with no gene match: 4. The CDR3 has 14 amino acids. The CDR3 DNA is TGCGCCAGCAGGGGACAGGCCACCACAGATACGCAGTATTTT. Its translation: CASRGQATTDTQYF.

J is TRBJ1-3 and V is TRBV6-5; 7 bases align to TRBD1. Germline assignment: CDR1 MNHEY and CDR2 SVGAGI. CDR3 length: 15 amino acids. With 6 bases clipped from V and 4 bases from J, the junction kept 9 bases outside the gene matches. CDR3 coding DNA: TGTGCCAGCAGGATAGACAGGGAGGCCGGAAACACCATATATTTT. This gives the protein CASRIDREAGNTIYF.

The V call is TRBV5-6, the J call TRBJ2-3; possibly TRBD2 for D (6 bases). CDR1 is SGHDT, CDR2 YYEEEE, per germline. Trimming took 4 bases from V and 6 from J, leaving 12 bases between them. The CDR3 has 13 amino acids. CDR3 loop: CASSPFGGDTQYF. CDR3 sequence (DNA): TGTGCCAGCAGCCCCTTTGGGGGGGATACGCAGTATTTT.

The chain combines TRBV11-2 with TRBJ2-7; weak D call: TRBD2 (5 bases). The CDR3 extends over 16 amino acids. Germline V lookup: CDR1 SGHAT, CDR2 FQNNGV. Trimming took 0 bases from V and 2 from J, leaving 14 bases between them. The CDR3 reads CASSLDGLGTTYEQYF. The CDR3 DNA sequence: TGTGCCAGCAGCTTAGACGGACTGGGTACGACCTACGAGCAGTACTTC.

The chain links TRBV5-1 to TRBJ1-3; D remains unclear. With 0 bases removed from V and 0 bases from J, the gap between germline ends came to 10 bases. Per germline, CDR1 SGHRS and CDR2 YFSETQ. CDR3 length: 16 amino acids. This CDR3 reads CASSLDQRHSGNTIYF. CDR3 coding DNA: TGCGCCAGCAGCTTGGATCAACGGCACTCTGGAAACACCATATATTTT.

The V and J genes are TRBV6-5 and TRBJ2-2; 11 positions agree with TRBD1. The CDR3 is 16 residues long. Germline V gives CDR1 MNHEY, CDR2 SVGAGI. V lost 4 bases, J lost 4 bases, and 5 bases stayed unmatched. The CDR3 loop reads CASSWTGGGSTGELFF. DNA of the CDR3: TGTGCCAGCAGTTGGACAGGGGGCGGATCCACCGGGGAGCTGTTTTTT.